This T cell receptor (beta chain) was sequenced for a study of cytomegalovirus exposure and HLA in healthy donors. Study-wide points: Among the sequence variants, a highly shared cluster was likely an artifact of sequencing. More clonal expansion characterized HLA-associated TCR beta chains than equally common others in a later analysis. Using a false discovery rate of 0.05, a later analysis showed that 16,951 TCR beta sequences were associated with HLA alleles.

Concerning this clone: The antigen remains undetermined. The sample has other DNA sequences that encode this CDR3 too.

V lost 4 bases, J lost 2 bases, and 12 bases lay in between. This CDR3 comprises 14 residues. Germline loops: CDR1 SGHRS, CDR2 YFSETQ. The PCR employed 60 Vbeta primers together with 13 Jbeta primers. Sequenced by immunoSEQ multiplex PCR; TCRdb stores in-frame clones only, minus some. The table records about 140,000 clones, around 75% of them present only once. This TCR came from a man between 40 and 49 years old in good health and CMV-seronegative. Sequenced: PBMCs. This chain connects TRBV5-1 to TRBJ1-1; D perhaps matches TRBD1 (5 bases). As DNA, the CDR3 is TGCGCCAGCAGCCTTGACAGTCCTAACACTGAAGCTTTCTTT. It translates to CASSLDSPNTEAFF.